This is a list of T cell receptor beta chains from one sample in a study of metastatic and nonmetastatic thyroid tumors. TCRdb ran MiXCR on the PCR reads. The sample lists around 40,000 clones; about 18% were seen once. Sequencing was done on a sample of blood. These TCRs come from a male donor with papillary thyroid cancer or a benign thyroid nodule (not recorded which). Some clones in this sample may be carry-over from other donors' samples. The CDR3 runs from the conserved cysteine through the conserved F or W. The D gene is left open where the match is weak. Some rows mark clone size as missing; the rest say once, few, many or name a class of expanded clone.

v_call	clone_size	j_call	d_call	cdr3_aa	cdr3_nt
TRBV6-1	many	TRBJ1-4	-	CASRASANEKLFF	TGTGCCAGCAGAGCTTCGGCTAATGAAAAACTGTTTTTT
TRBV11-1	many	TRBJ2-3	-	CASSLVEEYTDTQYF	TGTGCCAGCAGCTTAGTGGAGGAATACACAGATACGCAGTATTTT
TRBV11-2	-	TRBJ2-7	-	CASRGSRAGSYEQYF	TGTGCCAGCAGGGGGTCGAGGGCCGGGTCCTACGAGCAGTACTTC
TRBV6-1	many	TRBJ2-5	-	CASSEWSARVGETQYF	TGTGCCAGCAGTGAATGGAGCGCCAGGGTTGGAGAGACCCAGTACTTC
TRBV19	many	TRBJ2-4	-	CASSDGGAKNIQYF	TGTGCCAGTTCGGACGGGGGTGCCAAAAACATTCAGTACTTC
TRBV10-3	-	TRBJ2-3	-	CAISDSRTQSSTDTQYF	TGTGCCATCAGTGACTCCCGAACGCAGTCTAGCACAGATACGCAGTATTTT
TRBV4-1	many	TRBJ2-5	TRBD1	CASSQAPGQGETQYF	TGCGCCAGCAGCCAAGCCCCCGGACAGGGCGAGACCCAGTACTTC
TRBV28	many	TRBJ2-4	-	CASSLGKEGKNIQYF	TGTGCCAGCAGTTTAGGCAAGGAAGGGAAAAACATTCAGTACTTC
TRBV6-2/TRBV6-3	few	TRBJ1-5	-	CASSYSRLLDQPQHF	TGTGCCAGCAGTTACTCGAGGCTCCTTGATCAGCCCCAGCATTTT
TRBV7-6	-	TRBJ2-7	TRBD1	CASSFGTGVSYEQYF	TGTGCCAGCAGCTTCGGGACAGGGGTAAGCTACGAGCAGTACTTC
TRBV6-2/TRBV6-3	many	TRBJ2-5	TRBD2	CASSLSGGLQETQYF	TGTGCCAGCAGTCTCAGCGGGGGCCTCCAAGAGACCCAGTACTTC
TRBV12-3/TRBV12-4	many	TRBJ2-3	-	CASSLKGSGAVNTQYF	TGTGCCAGCAGTTTAAAGGGGTCAGGGGCCGTAAATACGCAGTATTTT
TRBV6-1	-	TRBJ1-2	-	CASSEASTGSGGYTF	TGTGCCAGCAGTGAAGCATCTACAGGGAGTGGTGGCTACACCTTC
TRBV20-1	-	TRBJ2-5	TRBD2	CSARVTGLSGWPQETQYF	TGCAGTGCTAGAGTGACGGGACTATCGGGGTGGCCGCAAGAGACCCAGTACTTC